The clone carrying this TCR beta chain was detected a few times. This sample was taken from a study of response to subunit inactivated influenza vaccine. TCRdb used MiXCR to reprocess the RT-PCR reads, holding one entry per CDR3 protein. The sample carries more than 550,000 distinct CDR3 sequences, 11% recorded once. Germline CDR1 and CDR2: SGHVS and FQNEAQ. The CDR3 is 16 amino acids. The V segment lost 2 bases and the J segment 1 base; nucleotides outside the gene matches: 3. These data were likewise used in another study, on T cells expressing NK-cell markers. That study adds: The authors generated TCR beta cDNA through 5'RACE template switching with UMIs. TCR beta repertoires came from sorted CD3+CD56+NKG2C+, CD3+CD56+NKG2C- and CD3+CD56-NKG2C+ T cells. Each of about six donors carried dominant NKG2C+ clonotypes accounting for roughly 1.0-7.0% of CD8+ T cells. HCMV specificity of expanded NKG2C+ T cell clones remained unclear.

Sequencing used PBMCs from blood, obtained on the day of vaccination. The V and J genes are TRBV7-8 and TRBJ1-5; 9 nucleotides match TRBD1. This clonotype was obtained from a man aged 45-65 years who received an inactivated influenza vaccine. The CDR3 DNA reads as TGTGCCAGCAGCTTATGGGACAGGGTCAGCAATCAGCCCCAGCATTTT. Translating gives CASSLWDRVSNQPQHF.